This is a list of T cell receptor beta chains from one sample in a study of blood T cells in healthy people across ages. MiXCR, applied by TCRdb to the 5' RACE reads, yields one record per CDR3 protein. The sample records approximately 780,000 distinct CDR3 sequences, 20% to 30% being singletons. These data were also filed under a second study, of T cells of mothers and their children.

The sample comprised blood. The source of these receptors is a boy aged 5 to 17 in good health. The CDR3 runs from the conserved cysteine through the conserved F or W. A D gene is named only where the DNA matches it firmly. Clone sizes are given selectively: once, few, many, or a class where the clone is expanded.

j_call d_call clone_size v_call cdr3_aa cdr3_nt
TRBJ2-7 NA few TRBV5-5 CASSFRWDSYEQYF TGTGCCAGCAGCTTCCGATGGGACTCCTACGAGCAGTACTTC
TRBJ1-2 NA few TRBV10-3 CAIRRQIYGYTF TGTGCCATCAGGAGGCAGATCTATGGCTACACCTTC
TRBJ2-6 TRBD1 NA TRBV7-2 CASSGTGGGSGANVLTF TGTGCCAGCAGCGGGACAGGAGGGGGCTCTGGGGCCAACGTCCTGACTTTC
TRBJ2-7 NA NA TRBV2 CASSEMRDNEQYF TGTGCCAGCAGTGAAATGCGGGACAACGAGCAGTACTTC
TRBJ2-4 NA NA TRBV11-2 CASSLEESIQYF TGTGCCAGCAGCCTTGAGGAAAGCATTCAGTACTTC
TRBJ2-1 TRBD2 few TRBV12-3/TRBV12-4 CASSFTSGGVYEQFF TGTGCCAGCAGTTTCACTAGCGGGGGGGTTTATGAGCAGTTCTTC
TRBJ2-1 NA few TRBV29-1 CSLYTAAYNEQFF TGCAGTCTCTACACGGCTGCCTACAATGAGCAGTTCTTC
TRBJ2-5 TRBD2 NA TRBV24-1 CATSDPPSGGRSETQYF TGTGCCACCAGTGACCCTCCTAGCGGGGGAAGGTCAGAGACCCAGTACTTC
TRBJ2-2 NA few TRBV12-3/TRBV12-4 CASSPPVLNTGELFF TGTGCCAGCAGTCCGCCGGTCCTAAACACCGGGGAGCTGTTTTTT
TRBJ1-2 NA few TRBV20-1 CSAGRDGYTF TGCAGTGCTGGAAGGGATGGCTACACCTTC
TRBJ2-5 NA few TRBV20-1 CSASGTPQETQYF TGCAGTGCTTCCGGGACACCCCAAGAGACCCAGTACTTC
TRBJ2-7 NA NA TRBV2 CASSADRNEQYF TGTGCCAGCAGTGCCGACAGGAACGAGCAGTACTTC
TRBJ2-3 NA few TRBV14 CASSRDRPGSTDTQYF TGTGCCAGCAGCCGAGATCGGCCAGGAAGCACAGATACGCAGTATTTT
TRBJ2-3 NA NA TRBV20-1 CSARDRLGGTDTQYF TGCAGTGCTAGAGATCGCCTAGGGGGCACAGATACGCAGTATTTT